This T cell receptor beta chain was sequenced in a study of low-dose radiotherapy and immunotherapy resistance in tumors. Whole-study context: Cohort 2 was treated with 1 Gy per fraction every two weeks, amounting to 13 Gy across 26 weeks. Patients took oral aspirin 300 mg daily for four cycles from cycle 1 day 1.

This clonotype was observed many times. The time point was: after trial treatment. Noted treatment: LDRT plus nivolumab, ipilimumab, low-dose cyclophosphamide and aspirin (RACIN trial). The donors, trial participants, received nivolumab, ipilimumab, aspirin, low-dose cyclophosphamide and low-dose radiotherapy. The germline gives CDR1 SGHRS, CDR2 YFSETQ. V was trimmed by 4 bases and J by 7 bases, leaving 20 bases between them. The CDR3 loop spans 15 amino acids. First-strand cDNA relied on TRAV- and TRBV-specific primers spanning alpha and beta chains. The authors amplified TCRs for approximately 18 PCR cycles with a constant-region primer and a V-primer adapter. MiXCR was run by TCRdb on the reads, yielding one entry per CDR3 protein. The sample has 80,000 or so distinct CDR3 sequences, less than 20% seen once; the top ten hold approximately 1.5%.

The chain links TRBV5-1 to TRBJ2-5, with D perhaps TRBD1 or TRBD2 (5 bases each). This TCR was sampled from a male donor with prostate cancer. Material: PBMCs, obtained after low-dose radiotherapy plus immunotherapy. The CDR3: CASSTGTPDPATQYF. The CDR3, as DNA: TGCGCCAGCAGCACCGGGACGCCAGACCCCGCGACCCAGTACTTC. The whole variable domain, filled in from reference TRBV5-1 and TRBJ2-5, reads KAGVTQTPRYLIKTRGQQVTLSCSPISGHRSVSWYQQTPGQGLQFLFEYFSETQRNKGNFPGRFSGRQFSNSRSEMNVSTLELGDSALYLCASSTGTPDPATQYFGPGTRLLVL.